The present T cell receptor beta chain was sequenced within a study of T cell repertoires in cytomegalovirus infection. Study summary: Newly reported HLA-C-restricted and thoroughly characterized HLA-B-restricted CMV epitopes were employed. Public TCR beta signatures indicated both CMV infection and matching HLA type.

Details on this clonotype: Its antigen is unidentified.

Study-level points and caveats: Adding up the frequency of public TCR beta families identified people who carried CMV plus the relevant HLA. CMV-specific HLA-C-restricted TCR beta clonotypes dominated the ex vivo response.

TCRdb recomputed calls from the reads with MiXCR, one row per CDR3 protein. The table records around 430,000 distinct CDR3 sequences, roughly 46% of them present only once. With 3 bases clipped from V and 13 bases from J, the junction kept 12 bases outside the gene matches. Looked up from germline, CDR1 is SNHLY and CDR2 is FYNNEI. This CDR3 comprises 16 residues. Sample: cultured PBMCs, taken from culture after CMV antigen stimulation. J is TRBJ2-2 and V is TRBV2; 12 nucleotides line up with TRBD2. This receptor was identified in a human donor in good health (CMV status not recorded). Some clones in this sample may be carry-over from other donors' samples. The CDR3 spells CASSEARLAGGEVLFF. As DNA, the CDR3 is TGTGCCAGCAGTGAGGCTCGGCTAGCGGGAGGGGAGGTGCTGTTTTTT.